In its sample, the clone carrying this T cell receptor (beta chain) was seen once. The antigen remains unidentified. One end of the junction does not line up with germline, which may come from a read error. Germline CDR1 ENHRY, CDR2 SYGVKD. The CDR3 sequence is 13 residues long. This sample stems from a study of CD8+CD57+ T cells in acquired aplastic anemia. Study context: Healthy donor CD4+ cell samples had a mean of roughly 9.8 million reads. Whole-study findings and limits: In CD8+ cells, Simpson's diversity showed no significant difference between patients and controls. About 30 CD8+ CDR3 sequences occurred in both the patients and the controls.

TCR beta VDJ and CDR3 were profiled, and genomic DNA was the template. One entry per CDR3 protein results from TCRdb running MiXCR on the reads. The sample yields around 400,000 distinct CDR3 sequences, just under 70% seen once. This receptor was obtained from a human donor in good health, serving as a control. The sequenced sample was sorted CD4+, CD8+, or CD8+CD57+ T cells (not recorded which) from PBMCs. The chain recombines TRBV10-3 with TRBJ1-6, with D unresolved. CDR3 region: CASSDSKGSPLHF. The CDR3 DNA follows: TGTGCCAGCAGTGACTCGAAGGGCTCACCCCTCCACTTT.